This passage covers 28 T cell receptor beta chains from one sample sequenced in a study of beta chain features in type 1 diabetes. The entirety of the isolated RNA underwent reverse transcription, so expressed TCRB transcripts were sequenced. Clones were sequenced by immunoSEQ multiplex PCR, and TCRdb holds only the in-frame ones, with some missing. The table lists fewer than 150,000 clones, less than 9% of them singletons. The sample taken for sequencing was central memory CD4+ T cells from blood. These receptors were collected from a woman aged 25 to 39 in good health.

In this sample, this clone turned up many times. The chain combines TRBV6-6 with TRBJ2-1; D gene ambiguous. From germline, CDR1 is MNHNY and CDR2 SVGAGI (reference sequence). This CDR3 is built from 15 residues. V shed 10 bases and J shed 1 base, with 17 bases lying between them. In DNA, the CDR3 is TGTGCCACCTATCACCAAAGAAGTTCCTACAATGAGCAGTTCTTC. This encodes CATYHQRSSYNEQFF.

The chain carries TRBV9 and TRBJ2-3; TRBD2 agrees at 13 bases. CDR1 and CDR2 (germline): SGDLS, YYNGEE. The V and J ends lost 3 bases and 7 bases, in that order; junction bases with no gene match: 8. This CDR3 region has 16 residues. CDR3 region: CASSGGLAGRGNTQYF. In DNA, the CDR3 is TGTGCCAGCAGCGGGGGACTAGCGGGAAGAGGAAATACGCAGTATTTT. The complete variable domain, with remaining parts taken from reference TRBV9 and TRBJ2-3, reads DSGVTQTPKHLITATGQRVTLRCSPRSGDLSVYWYQQSLDQGLQFLIQYYNGEERAKGNILERFSAQQFPDLHSELNLSSLELGDSALYFCASSGGLAGRGNTQYFGPGTRLTVL.

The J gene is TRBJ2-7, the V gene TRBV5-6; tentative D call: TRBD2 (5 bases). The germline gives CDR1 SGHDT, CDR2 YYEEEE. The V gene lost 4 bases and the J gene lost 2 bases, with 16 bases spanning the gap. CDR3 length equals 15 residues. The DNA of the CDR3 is TGTGCCAGCAGCGGAGGCCCGACGGCCACCTACGAGCAGTACTTC. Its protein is CASSGGPTATYEQYF. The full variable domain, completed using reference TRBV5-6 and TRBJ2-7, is DAGVTQSPTHLIKTRGQQVTLRCSPKSGHDTVSWYQQALGQGPQFIFQYYEEEERQRGNFPDRFSGHQFPNYSSELNVNALLLGDSALYLCASSGGPTATYEQYFGPGTRLTVT.

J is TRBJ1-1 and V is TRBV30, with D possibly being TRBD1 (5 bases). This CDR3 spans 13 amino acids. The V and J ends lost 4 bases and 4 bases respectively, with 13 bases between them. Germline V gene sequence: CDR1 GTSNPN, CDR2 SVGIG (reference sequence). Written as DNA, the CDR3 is TGTGCCTGGAACTACCACAGGTCCACTGAAGCTTTCTTT. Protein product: CAWNYHRSTEAFF.

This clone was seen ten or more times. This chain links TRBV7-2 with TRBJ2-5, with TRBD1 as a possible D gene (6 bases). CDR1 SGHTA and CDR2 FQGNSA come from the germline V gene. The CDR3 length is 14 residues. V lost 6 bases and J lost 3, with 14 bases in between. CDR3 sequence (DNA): TGTGCCAGCAGATTTGACAGGCGGAAAGAGACCCAGTACTTC. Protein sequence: CASRFDRRKETQYF. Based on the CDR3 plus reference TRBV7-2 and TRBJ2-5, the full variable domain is GAGVSQSPSNKVTEKGKDVELRCDPISGHTALYWYRQSLGQGLEFLIYFQGNSAPDKSGLPSDRFSAERTGGSVSTLTIQRTQQEDSAVYLCASRFDRRKETQYFGPGTRLLVL.

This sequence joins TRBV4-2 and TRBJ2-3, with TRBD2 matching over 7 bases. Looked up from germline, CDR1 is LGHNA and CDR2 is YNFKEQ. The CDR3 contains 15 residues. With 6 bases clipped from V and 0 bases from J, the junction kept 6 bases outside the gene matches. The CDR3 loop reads CASRVSGTSTDTQYF. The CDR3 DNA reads TGTGCCAGCAGGGTCAGCGGGACTAGCACAGATACGCAGTATTTT.

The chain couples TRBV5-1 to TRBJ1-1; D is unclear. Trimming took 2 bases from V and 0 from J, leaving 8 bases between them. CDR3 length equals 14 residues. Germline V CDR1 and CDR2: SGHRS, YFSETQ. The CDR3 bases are TGCGCCAGCAGCTTTCCGGGAATGAACACTGAAGCTTTCTTT. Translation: CASSFPGMNTEAFF.

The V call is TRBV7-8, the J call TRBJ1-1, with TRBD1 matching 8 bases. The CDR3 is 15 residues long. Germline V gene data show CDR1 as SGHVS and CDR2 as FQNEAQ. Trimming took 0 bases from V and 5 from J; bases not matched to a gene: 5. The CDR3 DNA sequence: TGTGCCAGCAGCTTAGCCAGGGGGCTAAGAACTGAAGCTTTCTTT. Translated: CASSLARGLRTEAFF.

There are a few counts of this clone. The CDR3, as DNA: TGTGCCAGCAGACGAACCGGGACAGGGTCCGGGGAGCAGTACTTC. Protein sequence: CASRRTGTGSGEQYF. The chain uses TRBV6-5 and TRBJ2-7; 9 positions agree with TRBD1. The CDR3 sequence is 15 residues long. From germline, CDR1 is MNHEY and CDR2 SVGAGI. Trimming at V came to 6 bases and at J to 7 bases, leaving 13 bases not matched to a gene.

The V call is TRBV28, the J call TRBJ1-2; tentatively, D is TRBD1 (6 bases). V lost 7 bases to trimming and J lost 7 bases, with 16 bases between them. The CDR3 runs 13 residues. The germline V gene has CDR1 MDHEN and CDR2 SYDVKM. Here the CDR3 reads CASIKTGYGGYTF. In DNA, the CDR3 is TGTGCCAGCATCAAAACAGGGTACGGTGGCTACACCTTC.

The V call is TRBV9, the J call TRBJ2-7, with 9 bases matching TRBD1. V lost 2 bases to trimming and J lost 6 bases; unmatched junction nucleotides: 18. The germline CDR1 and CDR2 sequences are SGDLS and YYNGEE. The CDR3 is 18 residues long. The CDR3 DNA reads TGTGCCAGCAGCGTGGCCGGGACAGGGCATACTTTGGGAGTCGAGCAGTACTTC. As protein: CASSVAGTGHTLGVEQYF. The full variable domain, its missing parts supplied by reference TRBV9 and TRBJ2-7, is DSGVTQTPKHLITATGQRVTLRCSPRSGDLSVYWYQQSLDQGLQFLIQYYNGEERAKGNILERFSAQQFPDLHSELNLSSLELGDSALYFCASSVAGTGHTLGVEQYFGPGTRLTVT.

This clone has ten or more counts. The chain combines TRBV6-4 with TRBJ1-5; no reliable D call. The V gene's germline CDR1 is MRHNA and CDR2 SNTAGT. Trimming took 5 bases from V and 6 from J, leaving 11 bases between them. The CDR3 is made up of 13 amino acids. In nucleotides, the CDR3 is TGTGCCAGCAGTATAGCGTTTGGTCAGCCCCAGCATTTT. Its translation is CASSIAFGQPQHF.

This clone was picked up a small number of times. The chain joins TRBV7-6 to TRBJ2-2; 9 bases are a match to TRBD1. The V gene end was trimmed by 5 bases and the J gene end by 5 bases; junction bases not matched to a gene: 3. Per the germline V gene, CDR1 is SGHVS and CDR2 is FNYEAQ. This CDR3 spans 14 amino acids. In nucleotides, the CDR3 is TGTGCCAGCAGCCCCGGGACAGGGACCGGGGAGCTGTTTTTT. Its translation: CASSPGTGTGELFF.

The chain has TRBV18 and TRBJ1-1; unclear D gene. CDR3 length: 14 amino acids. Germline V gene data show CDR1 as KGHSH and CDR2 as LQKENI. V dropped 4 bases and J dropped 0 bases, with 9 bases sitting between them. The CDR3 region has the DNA TGTGCCAGCTCACTCGACCTAGTGAACACTGAAGCTTTCTTT. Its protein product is CASSLDLVNTEAFF.

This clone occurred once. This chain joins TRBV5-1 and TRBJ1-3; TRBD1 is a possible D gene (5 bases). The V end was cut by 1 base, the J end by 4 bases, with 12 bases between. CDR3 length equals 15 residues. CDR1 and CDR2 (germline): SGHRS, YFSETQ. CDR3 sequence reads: CASSLIGAGGNTIYF. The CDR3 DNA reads TGCGCCAGCAGCTTGATAGGGGCTGGCGGAAACACCATATATTTT.

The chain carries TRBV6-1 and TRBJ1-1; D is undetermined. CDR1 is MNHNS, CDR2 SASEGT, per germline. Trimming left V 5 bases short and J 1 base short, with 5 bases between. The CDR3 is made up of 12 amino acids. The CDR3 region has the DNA TGTGCCAGCAGTCGACAGAACACTGAAGCTTTCTTT. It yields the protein CASSRQNTEAFF.

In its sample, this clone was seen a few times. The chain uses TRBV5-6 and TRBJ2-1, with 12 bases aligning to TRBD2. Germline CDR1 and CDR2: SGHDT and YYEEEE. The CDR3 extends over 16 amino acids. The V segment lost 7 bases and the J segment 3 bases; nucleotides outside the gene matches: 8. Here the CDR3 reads CASGRLAGALYNEQFF. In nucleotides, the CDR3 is TGTGCCAGCGGCCGACTAGCGGGAGCCCTCTACAATGAGCAGTTCTTC. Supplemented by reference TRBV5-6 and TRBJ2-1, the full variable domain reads DAGVTQSPTHLIKTRGQQVTLRCSPKSGHDTVSWYQQALGQGPQFIFQYYEEEERQRGNFPDRFSGHQFPNYSSELNVNALLLGDSALYLCASGRLAGALYNEQFFGPGTRLTVL.

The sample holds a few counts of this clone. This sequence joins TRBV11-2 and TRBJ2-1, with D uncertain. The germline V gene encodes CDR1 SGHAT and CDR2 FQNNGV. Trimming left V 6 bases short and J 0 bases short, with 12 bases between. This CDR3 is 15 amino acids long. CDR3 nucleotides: TGTGCCAGCAGTTCCCAACAAAGCTCCTACAATGAGCAGTTCTTC. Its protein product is CASSSQQSSYNEQFF.

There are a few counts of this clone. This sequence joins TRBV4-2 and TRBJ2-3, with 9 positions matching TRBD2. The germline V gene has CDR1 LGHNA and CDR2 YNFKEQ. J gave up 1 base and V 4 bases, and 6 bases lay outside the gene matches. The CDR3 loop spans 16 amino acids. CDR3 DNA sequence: TGTGCCAGCAGCCCCGGCGGGGGGGACCGCACAGATACGCAGTATTTT. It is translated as CASSPGGGDRTDTQYF.

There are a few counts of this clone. CDR3 sequence: CASSFLLTGGNQPQHF. The DNA of the CDR3 is TGTGCCAGCAGTTTCCTGCTAACAGGGGGCAATCAGCCCCAGCATTTT. This chain joins TRBV28 and TRBJ1-5; 7 positions agree with TRBD1. The CDR3 consists of 16 residues. Germline CDR1 MDHEN, CDR2 SYDVKM. Unmatched junction bases numbered 7, after V lost 3 bases and J lost 2 bases.

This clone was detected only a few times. CDR3 residues: CASMVAGGRHNEQFF. The CDR3 nucleotides are TGTGCCAGCATGGTAGCGGGAGGAAGACACAATGAGCAGTTCTTC. This chain connects TRBV28 to TRBJ2-1; 10 positions agree with TRBD2. The CDR3 is 15 amino acids. V shed 7 bases, J shed 5 bases, and the junction held 8 bases outside the gene matches. The germline gives CDR1 MDHEN, CDR2 SYDVKM.

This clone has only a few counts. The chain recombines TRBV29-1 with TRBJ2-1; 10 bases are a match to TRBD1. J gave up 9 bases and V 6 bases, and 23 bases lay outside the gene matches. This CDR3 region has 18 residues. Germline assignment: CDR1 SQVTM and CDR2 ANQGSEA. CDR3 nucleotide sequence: TGCAGCGTGCGAACCGGGACAGGGGCGATCAAAAGCGGGTCTGAGCAGTTCTTC. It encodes CSVRTGTGAIKSGSEQFF.

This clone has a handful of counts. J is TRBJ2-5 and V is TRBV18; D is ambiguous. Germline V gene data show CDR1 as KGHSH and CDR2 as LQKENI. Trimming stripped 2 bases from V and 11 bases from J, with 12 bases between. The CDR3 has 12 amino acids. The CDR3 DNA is TGTGCCAGCTCACCAGATGGTGGTGAGCAGTACTTC. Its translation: CASSPDGGEQYF.

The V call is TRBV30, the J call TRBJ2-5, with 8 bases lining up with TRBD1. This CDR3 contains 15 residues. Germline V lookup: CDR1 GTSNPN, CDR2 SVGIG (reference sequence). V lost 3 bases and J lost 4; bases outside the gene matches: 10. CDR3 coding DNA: TGTGCCTGGAGAACAGGGGGGAGCATCGTAGAGACCCAGTACTTC. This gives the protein CAWRTGGSIVETQYF.

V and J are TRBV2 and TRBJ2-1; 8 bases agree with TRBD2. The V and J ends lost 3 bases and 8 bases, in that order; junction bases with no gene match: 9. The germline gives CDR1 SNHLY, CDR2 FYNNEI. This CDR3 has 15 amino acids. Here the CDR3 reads CASSDDGRAVDEQFF. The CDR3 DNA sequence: TGTGCCAGCAGTGATGACGGGAGGGCCGTGGATGAGCAGTTCTTC. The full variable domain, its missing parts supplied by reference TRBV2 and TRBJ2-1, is EPEVTQTPSHQVTQMGQEVILRCVPISNHLYFYWYRQILGQKVEFLVSFYNNEISEKSEIFDDQFSVERPDGSNFTLKIRSTKLEDSAMYFCASSDDGRAVDEQFFGPGTRLTVL.

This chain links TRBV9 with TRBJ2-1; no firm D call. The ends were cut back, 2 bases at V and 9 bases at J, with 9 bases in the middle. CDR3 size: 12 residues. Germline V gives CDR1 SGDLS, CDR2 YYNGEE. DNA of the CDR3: TGTGCCAGCAGCGTCCCCAGAGGTGAGCAGTTCTTC. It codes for CASSVPRGEQFF.

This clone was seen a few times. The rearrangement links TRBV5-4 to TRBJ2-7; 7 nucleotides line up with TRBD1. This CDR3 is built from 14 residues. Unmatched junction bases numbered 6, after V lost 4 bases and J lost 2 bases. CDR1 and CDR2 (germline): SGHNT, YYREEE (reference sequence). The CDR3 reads CASSGRQGTYEQYF. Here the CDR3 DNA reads TGTGCCAGCAGCGGGAGACAGGGTACCTACGAGCAGTACTTC.

For the CDR3, the DNA is TGTGCCAGCAGTACAGGGGGCCGGGGGAACACTGAAGCTTTCTTT. The encoded protein is CASSTGGRGNTEAFF. The genes are TRBV28 and TRBJ1-1; 9 positions agree with TRBD1. Germline V gene lookup returns CDR1 MDHEN and CDR2 SYDVKM. The CDR3 covers 15 residues. Unmatched junction bases numbered 5, after V lost 5 bases and J lost 1 base.